This is a list of T cell receptor beta chains from one sample in a study of response to subunit inactivated influenza vaccine. TCRdb called the RT-PCR reads again in MiXCR, with one record for every CDR3 protein. In the table there are more than 450,000 distinct CDR3 sequences, 10% to 12% of which are singletons. The same sample was also used in a study of T cells expressing NK-cell markers.

The input for sequencing was PBMCs from blood, taken on the day of vaccination. Receptor source: a man aged 45 to 65 who received an inactivated influenza vaccine. The CDR3 runs from the conserved cysteine through the conserved F or W.

len	j_gene	v_gene	CDR3aa
17	TRBJ2-6	TRBV5-4	CASSGLAGNSGANVLTF
13	TRBJ2-1	TRBV4-3	CASSQEGFNEQFF
14	TRBJ2-3	TRBV20-1	CSAPVRAGTDTQYF
15	TRBJ2-1	TRBV7-2	CASSGSGRVHNEQFF
15	TRBJ1-3	TRBV18	CASSPPGGGGNTIYF
14	TRBJ2-2	TRBV12-3/TRBV12-4	CASRPNDGSGELFF
15	TRBJ2-5	TRBV6-1	CASSPSSTGGETQYF
12	TRBJ2-5	TRBV15	CATSRREETQYF
14	TRBJ1-4	TRBV20-1	CSARGDRGGEKLFF
16	TRBJ2-3	TRBV6-5	CASSYSPGEDLDTQYF
16	TRBJ1-1	TRBV5-8	CASSLNGDISNTEAFF
17	TRBJ2-7	TRBV28	CASSHQGGRPSGLQQYF
16	TRBJ2-2	TRBV12-3/TRBV12-4	CASSFRGGRNTGELFF
15	TRBJ2-1	TRBV5-1	CASSPDGRAAEEQFF
15	TRBJ2-7	TRBV4-1	CAGSHAGTPSNEQYF
13	TRBJ2-7	TRBV20-1	CSASSGRAYEQYF